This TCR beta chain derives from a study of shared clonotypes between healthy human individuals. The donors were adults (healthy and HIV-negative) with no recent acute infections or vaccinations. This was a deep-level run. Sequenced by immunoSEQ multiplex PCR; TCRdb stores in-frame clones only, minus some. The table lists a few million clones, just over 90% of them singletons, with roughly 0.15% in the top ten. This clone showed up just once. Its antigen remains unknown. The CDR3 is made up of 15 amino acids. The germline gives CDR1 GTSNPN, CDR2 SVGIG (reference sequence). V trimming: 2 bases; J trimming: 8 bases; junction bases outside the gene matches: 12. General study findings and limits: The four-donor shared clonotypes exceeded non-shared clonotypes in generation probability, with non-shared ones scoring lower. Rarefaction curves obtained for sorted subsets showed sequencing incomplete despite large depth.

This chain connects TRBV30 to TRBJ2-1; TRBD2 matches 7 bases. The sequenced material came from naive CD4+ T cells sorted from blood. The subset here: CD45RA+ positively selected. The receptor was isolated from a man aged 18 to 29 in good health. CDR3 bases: TGTGCCTGGAGTCCCTCAGCGGGGATACGGGATGAGCAGTTCTTC. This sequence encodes CAWSPSAGIRDEQFF.